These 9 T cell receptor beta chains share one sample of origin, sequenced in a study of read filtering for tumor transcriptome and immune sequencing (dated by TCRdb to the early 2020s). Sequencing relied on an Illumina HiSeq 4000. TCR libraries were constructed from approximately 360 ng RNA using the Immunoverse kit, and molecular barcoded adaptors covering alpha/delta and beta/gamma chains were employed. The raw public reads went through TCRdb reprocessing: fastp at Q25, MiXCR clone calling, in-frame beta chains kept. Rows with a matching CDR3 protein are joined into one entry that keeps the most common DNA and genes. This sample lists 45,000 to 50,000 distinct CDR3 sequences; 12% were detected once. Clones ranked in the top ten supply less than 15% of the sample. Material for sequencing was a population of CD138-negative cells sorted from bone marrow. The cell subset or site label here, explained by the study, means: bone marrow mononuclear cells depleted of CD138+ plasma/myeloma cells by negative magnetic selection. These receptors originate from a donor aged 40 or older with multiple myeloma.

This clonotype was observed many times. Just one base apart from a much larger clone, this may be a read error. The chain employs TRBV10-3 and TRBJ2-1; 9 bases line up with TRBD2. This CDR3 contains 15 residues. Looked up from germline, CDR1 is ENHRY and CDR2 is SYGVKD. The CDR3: CAISQTSGLYNGQFF. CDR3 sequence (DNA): TGTGCCATCAGTCAGACTAGCGGACTTTACAATGGGCAGTTCTTC.

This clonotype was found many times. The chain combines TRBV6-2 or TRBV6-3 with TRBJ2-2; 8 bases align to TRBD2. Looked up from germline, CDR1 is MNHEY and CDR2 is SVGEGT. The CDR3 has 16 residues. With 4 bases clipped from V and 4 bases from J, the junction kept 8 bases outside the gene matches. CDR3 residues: CASSFPGLGGTGELFF. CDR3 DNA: TGTGCCAGCAGTTTCCCGGGACTAGGAGGCACCGGGGAGCTGTTTTTT.

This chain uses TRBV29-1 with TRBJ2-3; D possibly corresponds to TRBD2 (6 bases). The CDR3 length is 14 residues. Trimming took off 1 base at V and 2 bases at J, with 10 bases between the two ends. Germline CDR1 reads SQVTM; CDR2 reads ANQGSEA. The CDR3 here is CSVEGGAATDTQYF. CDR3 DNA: TGCAGCGTTGAAGGCGGGGCTGCCACAGATACGCAGTATTTT.

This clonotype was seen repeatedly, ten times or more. CDR3 coding DNA: TGTGCCAGTAGGGCGGCGGGATCCAAGTTAGATACGCAGTATTTT. Its translation is CASRAAGSKLDTQYF. The V and J genes are TRBV19 and TRBJ2-3, with a tentative D call TRBD2 (6 bases). Germline loops: CDR1 LNHDA, CDR2 SQIVND (reference sequence). CDR3 length: 15 residues. V was cut by 6 bases and J by 5 bases, with 18 bases left in between.

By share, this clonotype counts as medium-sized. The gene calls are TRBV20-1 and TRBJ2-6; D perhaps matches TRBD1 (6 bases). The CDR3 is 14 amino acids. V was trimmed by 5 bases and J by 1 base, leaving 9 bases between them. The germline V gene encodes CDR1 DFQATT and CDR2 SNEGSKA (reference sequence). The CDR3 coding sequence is TGCAGTGCTCCAGACAGGTCTGGGGCCAACGTCCTGACTTTC. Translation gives CSAPDRSGANVLTF.

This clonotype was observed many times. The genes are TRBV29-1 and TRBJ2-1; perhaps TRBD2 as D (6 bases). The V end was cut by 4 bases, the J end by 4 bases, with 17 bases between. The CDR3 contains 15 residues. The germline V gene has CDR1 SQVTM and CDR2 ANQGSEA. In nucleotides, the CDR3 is TGCAGCGTTGCTTCTCCGGGACTGGCTTACAATGAGCAGTTCTTC. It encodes CSVASPGLAYNEQFF.

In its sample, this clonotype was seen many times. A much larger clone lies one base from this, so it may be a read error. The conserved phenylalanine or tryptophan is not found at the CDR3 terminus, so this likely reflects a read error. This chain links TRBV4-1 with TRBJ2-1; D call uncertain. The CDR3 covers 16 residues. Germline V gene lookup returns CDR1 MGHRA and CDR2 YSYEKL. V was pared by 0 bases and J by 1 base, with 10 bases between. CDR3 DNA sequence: TGCGCCAGCAGCCAAGATCTAAGGGCATCCTACAATGAGCAGTTCTCC. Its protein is CASSQDLRASYNEQFS.

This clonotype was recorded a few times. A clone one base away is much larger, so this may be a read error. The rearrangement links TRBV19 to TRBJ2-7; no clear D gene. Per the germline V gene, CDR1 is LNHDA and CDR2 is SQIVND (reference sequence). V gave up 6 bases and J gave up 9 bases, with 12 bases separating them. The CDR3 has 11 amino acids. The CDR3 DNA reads TGTGCCAGTAGCGACCGTATAGGGCAGTACTTC. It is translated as CASSDRIGQYF.

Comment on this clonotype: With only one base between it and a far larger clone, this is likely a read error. The CDR3 bases are TGTGCCAGCAGCTTCTTGAAGCTAGCGGGAGGCTACGAGTGCTTC. Protein product: CASSFLKLAGGYECF. The chain recombines TRBV5-8 with TRBJ2-1; 11 nucleotides agree with TRBD2. This CDR3 comprises 15 residues. Germline CDR1 is SGHTS and CDR2 is YDEGEE. The full variable domain, its missing parts supplied by reference TRBV5-8 and TRBJ2-1, is EAGVTQSPTHLIKTRGQQATLRCSPISGHTSVYWYQQALGLGLQFLLWYDEGEERNRGNFPPRFSGRQFPNYSSELNVNALELEDSALYLCASSFLKLAGGYECFGPGTRLTVL.